Listed below are T cell receptor beta chains from one sample, sequenced in a study of long-term antiretroviral therapy in people with HIV. The repertoire was sequenced with immunoSEQ multiplex PCR; TCRdb's copy has only in-frame clones and lacks some. The repertoire holds about 21,000 clones, just under 85% seen once, with about 4.9% in the top ten. The sample consisted of unsorted PBMCs, taken 0.5 years after starting antiretroviral therapy. The receptors stem from a man younger than 35 with HIV. CDR3s include the opening cysteine and the closing phenylalanine or tryptophan. A D gene is named only where the DNA matches it firmly. Part of the rows lack a size; the others show once, few, many or a class for expanded clones.

j_call | d_call | cdr3_length | v_call | clone_size | cdr3_aa | cdr3_nt
TRBJ2-2 | TRBD1 | 16 | TRBV4-3 | - | CASSQGDRGLYGELFF | TGCGCCAGCAGCCAAGGGGACAGGGGGCTTTACGGGGAGCTGTTTTTT
TRBJ2-7 | TRBD1 | 15 | TRBV9 | - | CASSAGTGGKYEQYF | TGTGCCAGCAGCGCCGGGACAGGGGGAAAGTACGAGCAGTACTTC
TRBJ2-2 | - | 15 | TRBV27 | - | CASSLRRQQTGELFF | TGTGCCAGCAGTTTAAGGCGGCAACAAACCGGGGAGCTGTTTTTT
TRBJ1-2 | - | 12 | TRBV10-3 | - | CAISQDMGGYTF | TGTGCCATCAGCCAGGACATGGGTGGCTACACCTTC
TRBJ1-2 | TRBD1 | 13 | TRBV30 | - | CAWSGTGIYGYTF | TGTGCCTGGAGTGGGACAGGGATCTATGGCTACACCTTC
TRBJ1-1 | - | 14 | TRBV7-2 | - | CASTLRGQKTEAFF | TGTGCCAGCACCCTGAGAGGGCAGAAGACTGAAGCTTTCTTT
TRBJ2-2 | - | 15 | TRBV11-2 | - | CASSLEGWNAGELFF | TGTGCCAGCAGCTTGGAGGGGTGGAACGCCGGGGAGCTGTTTTTT
TRBJ2-3 | TRBD1 | 15 | TRBV28 | few | CASSLGQGWTDTQYF | TGTGCCAGCAGTCTAGGACAGGGGTGGACAGATACGCAGTATTTT
TRBJ1-4 | TRBD1 | 15 | TRBV28 | - | CASSPPGTGNEKLFF | TGTGCCAGCAGTCCGCCGGGGACAGGTAATGAAAAACTGTTTTTT
TRBJ1-2 | - | 13 | TRBV6-5 | - | CASSYGGNYGYTF | TGTGCCAGCAGTTACGGGGGCAACTATGGCTACACCTTC
TRBJ2-1 | - | 14 | TRBV30 | - | CAWSIGTSYNEQFF | TGTGCCTGGAGTATCGGGACATCTTACAATGAGCAGTTCTTC
TRBJ1-1 | - | 11 | TRBV2 | - | CMTGWITEAFF | TGCATGACAGGCTGGATCACTGAAGCTTTCTTT
TRBJ2-7 | TRBD1 | 19 | TRBV9 | - | CASSVGVTTDRAIPAEQYF | TGTGCCAGCAGCGTAGGGGTGACAACTGACAGGGCAATCCCGGCCGAGCAGTACTTC
TRBJ1-5 | - | 13 | TRBV19 | - | CASSILPDQPQHF | TGTGCCAGTAGTATTCTTCCCGATCAGCCCCAGCATTTT
TRBJ2-1 | TRBD2 | 15 | TRBV5-4 | - | CASSWGASGKREQFF | TGTGCCAGCAGCTGGGGGGCTAGCGGGAAACGAGAGCAGTTCTTC
TRBJ2-3 | TRBD2 | 15 | TRBV7-3 | - | CASSHSGGLADTQYF | TGTGCCAGCAGCCATAGCGGGGGGCTCGCAGATACGCAGTATTTT
TRBJ1-4 | TRBD1 | 17 | TRBV9 | - | CASSVGTGGSTNEKLFF | TGTGCCAGCAGCGTAGGAACAGGGGGCTCGACTAATGAAAAACTGTTTTTT
TRBJ2-7 | - | 13 | TRBV6-5 | - | CASSYSMTSEQYF | TGTGCCAGCAGTTACTCTATGACTTCCGAGCAGTACTTC
TRBJ2-2 | - | 13 | TRBV4-1 | - | CASSQTQGGELFF | TGCGCCAGCAGCCAAACCCAGGGCGGGGAGCTGTTTTTT
TRBJ1-2 | - | 16 | TRBV4-3 | - | CASSQDRSANLYGYTF | TGCGCCAGCAGCCAAGATCGGTCAGCAAACCTCTATGGCTACACCTTC
TRBJ2-2 | TRBD1 | 13 | TRBV10-3 | - | CAIRQGGTGELFF | TGTGCCATTCGACAGGGGGGCACCGGGGAGCTGTTTTTT
TRBJ2-5 | TRBD2 | 15 | TRBV5-1 | - | CATKLLAGDQETQYF | TGCGCCACCAAGTTACTAGCGGGGGACCAAGAGACCCAGTACTTC
TRBJ2-5 | - | 15 | TRBV6-5 | - | CASSYGKGRGETQYF | TGTGCCAGCAGTTACGGCAAGGGCAGGGGAGAGACCCAGTACTTC
TRBJ2-6 | - | 13 | TRBV2 | - | CASKGTGANVLTF | TGTGCCAGCAAGGGTACTGGGGCCAACGTCCTGACTTTC
TRBJ2-2 | TRBD2 | 17 | TRBV7-2 | once | CASSLGLAGGPTGELFF | TGTGCCAGCAGCTTAGGACTAGCGGGGGGACCCACCGGGGAGCTGTTTTTT
TRBJ2-7 | - | 13 | TRBV4-1 | - | CASSQSGAYEQYF | TGCGCCAGCAGCCAATCGGGGGCCTACGAGCAGTACTTC
TRBJ2-1 | - | 14 | TRBV5-4 | - | CASSLWQWNNEQFF | TGTGCCAGCAGCTTGTGGCAGTGGAACAATGAGCAGTTCTTC
TRBJ2-3 | - | 17 | TRBV11-1 | - | CASRRGRGATYTDTQYF | TGTGCCAGCAGACGAGGAAGGGGGGCTACTTACACAGATACGCAGTATTTT
TRBJ1-1 | - | 14 | TRBV29-1 | - | CSVGGRGRVTEAFF | TGCAGCGTTGGAGGGCGGGGCCGCGTCACTGAAGCTTTCTTT
TRBJ2-6 | - | 15 | TRBV7-9 | - | CASSSLSSGANVLTF | TGTGCCAGCAGCTCCCTAAGCTCTGGGGCCAACGTCCTGACTTTC
TRBJ2-2 | TRBD1 | 15 | TRBV14 | - | CASSQRGRKSGELFF | TGTGCCAGCAGCCAAAGGGGGCGCAAATCCGGGGAGCTGTTTTTT
TRBJ2-1 | - | 15 | TRBV10-3 | - | CAISEFSGSVNEQFF | TGTGCCATCAGTGAGTTTTCGGGATCTGTGAATGAGCAGTTCTTC
TRBJ1-6 | - | 17 | TRBV18 | - | CASSPPYLRDVGSPLHF | TGTGCCAGCTCACCACCGTATTTGAGGGATGTAGGGTCACCCCTCCACTTT
TRBJ1-2 | TRBD1 | 16 | TRBV27 | - | CASSSPSAQGAGGYTF | TGTGCCAGCAGTTCTCCTTCGGCACAGGGGGCAGGTGGCTACACCTTC
TRBJ1-5 | - | 15 | TRBV9 | - | CASSVDGYAGQPQHF | TGTGCCAGCAGCGTAGACGGGTATGCAGGTCAGCCCCAGCATTTT
TRBJ2-1 | - | 14 | TRBV7-3 | - | CASSLAEVYNEQFF | TGTGCCAGCAGCTTAGCGGAGGTTTACAATGAGCAGTTCTTC
TRBJ2-7 | TRBD1 | 13 | TRBV29-1 | - | CSVAGGQAREQYF | TGCAGCGTCGCCGGGGGACAGGCTCGGGAGCAGTACTTC
TRBJ1-2 | TRBD1 | 15 | TRBV6-5 | - | CASSYRTGGGFGYTF | TGTGCCAGCAGTTACCGGACAGGGGGCGGTTTTGGCTACACCTTC
TRBJ2-4 | TRBD2 | 13 | TRBV9 | - | CASNLGGEGHPYF | TGTGCCAGCAACTTAGGAGGGGAGGGGCATCCGTACTTC
TRBJ2-2 | - | 15 | TRBV6-6 | - | CASSKRTANTGELFF | TGTGCCAGCAGTAAGCGGACAGCGAACACCGGGGAGCTGTTTTTT
TRBJ2-7 | TRBD1 | 14 | TRBV9 | - | CASSLRGQGSEQYF | TGTGCCAGCAGCCTCAGGGGACAGGGCAGCGAGCAGTACTTC
TRBJ1-2 | TRBD1 | 18 | TRBV28 | - | CASSPTALIDRAPEGYTF | TGTGCCAGCAGTCCCACCGCCCTGATTGACAGGGCCCCTGAGGGCTACACCTTC
TRBJ2-5 | - | 15 | TRBV6-1 | - | CASSEGVRSWETQYF | TGTGCCAGCAGTGAAGGAGTGAGGTCCTGGGAGACCCAGTACTTC
TRBJ2-1 | TRBD1 | 16 | TRBV13 | - | CASKDRAVNSYNEQFF | TGTGCCAGCAAGGACAGGGCCGTTAACTCCTACAATGAGCAGTTCTTC
TRBJ1-1 | TRBD1 | 16 | TRBV7-9 | - | CASSPGGGGLNTEAFF | TGTGCCAGCAGCCCAGGGGGTGGGGGCTTGAACACTGAAGCTTTCTTT